The clone carrying this T cell receptor (beta chain) was observed once. This CDR3 has 15 residues. Germline V gene lookup returns CDR1 LGHNA and CDR2 YNFKEQ. V was shortened by 0 bases and J by 1 base, with 9 bases between the two germline ends. The sample is drawn from a study of blood T cells in healthy people across ages. Then a second PCR, running roughly 7 to 11 cycles, was carried out with a sample-barcoded 5' primer and a J-beta primer mix. TCRdb processed the 5' RACE reads anew with MiXCR; each CDR3 protein has one entry. The sample lists 910,000 or so distinct CDR3 sequences; about 53% were seen once.

The TCR comes from a woman aged 60-70 years in good health. This chain connects TRBV4-2 to TRBJ2-5, with TRBD2 as a possible D gene (5 bases). The material sequenced was blood. CDR3 in amino acids: CASSQDGSFQETQYF. The CDR3 nucleotides read TGTGCCAGCAGCCAAGATGGGAGTTTCCAAGAGACCCAGTACTTC.